The 14 T cell receptor beta chains listed next were all sequenced from one sample in a study of long-term antiretroviral therapy in people with HIV. They ran version v3.0 of the immunoSEQ assay at survey level. Here immunoSEQ multiplex PCR was the method, and the copy in TCRdb shows in-frame clones only, minus some. This sample has about 23,000 clones, with around nine tenths found just once. The sample was unsorted PBMCs, taken 0.6 years after starting antiretroviral therapy. The receptor set was obtained from a man aged 55 to 69 with HIV.

The chain joins TRBV5-1 to TRBJ2-5; weak D call: TRBD1 (6 bases). CDR3 length equals 13 residues. V was trimmed by 2 bases and J by 5 bases, leaving 10 bases between them. In germline, CDR1 is SGHRS, CDR2 YFSETQ. The chain's CDR3 is CASSLQGWETQYF. CDR3 bases: TGCGCCAGCAGCTTACAGGGTTGGGAGACCCAGTACTTC.

V and J are TRBV19 and TRBJ2-7; D gene unclear. The V and J ends lost 5 bases and 1 base respectively, with 9 bases between them. Germline assignment: CDR1 LNHDA and CDR2 SQIVND (reference sequence). There are 13 residues in the CDR3. CDR3 sequence reads: CASSELGSYEQYF. CDR3 nucleotides: TGTGCCAGTAGTGAACTTGGATCCTACGAGCAGTACTTC.

This chain uses TRBV5-4 with TRBJ2-3; unclear D gene. The CDR3 is made up of 13 amino acids. Trimming pared 1 base from V and 2 bases from J, leaving 5 bases between. Germline CDR1 and CDR2: SGHNT and YYREEE (reference sequence). CDR3 in DNA: TGTGCCAGCAGCTTGCAGGACACAGATACGCAGTATTTT. It encodes CASSLQDTDTQYF.

This chain links TRBV5-3 with TRBJ1-5; no firm D call. TRBV5-3 has ORF status, its function being uncertain. Between the trimmed V and J ends, which lost 4 bases and 0 bases, there was a span of 26 bases. This CDR3 has 20 amino acids. The CDR3 sequence is CARSQGTRRLRTYSNQPQHF. CDR3 bases: TGTGCCAGAAGCCAAGGTACCCGGCGGCTCCGTACGTATAGCAATCAGCCCCAGCATTTT.

This sequence joins TRBV7-8 and TRBJ2-5, with D possibly TRBD1 on 6 matching bases. The V and J ends lost 0 bases and 2 bases respectively, with 13 bases between them. Germline CDR1 is SGHVS and CDR2 is FQNEAQ. This CDR3 is built from 16 residues. The CDR3 region is CASSLAQFGTQETQYF. Written as DNA, the CDR3 is TGTGCCAGCAGCTTAGCGCAGTTTGGGACACAAGAGACCCAGTACTTC.

The chain joins TRBV19 to TRBJ2-7, with a possible D match to TRBD1 (5 bases). The V and J ends lost 7 bases and 2 bases respectively, with 15 bases between them. This CDR3 spans 14 amino acids. Germline CDR1 is LNHDA and CDR2 is SQIVND (reference sequence). Here the CDR3 DNA reads TGTGCCAGTACCCCCAAAGGGGAAACCTACGAGCAGTACTTC. This sequence encodes CASTPKGETYEQYF.

For this clone: The germline gene is not matched at one end of the junction; a read error may be the cause. The rearrangement links TRBV7-7 to TRBJ2-1; TRBD2 matches 7 bases. From germline, CDR1 is SSHAT and CDR2 FNYEAQ (reference sequence). The CDR3 covers 16 residues. The CDR3 DNA reads as TGTGCTAGCAGCCCTACCGGGGGGTCCACTTTACATGAGCAGTTCTTC. Translating it yields CASSPTGGSTLHEQFF.

This chain connects TRBV29-1 to TRBJ2-5; D is ambiguous. Germline V gives CDR1 SQVTM, CDR2 ANQGSEA. Trimming left V 2 bases short and J 4 bases short, with 11 bases between. The CDR3 runs to 13 residues. This CDR3 reads CSVERYRGETQYF. The CDR3 nucleotides are TGCAGCGTTGAAAGGTACAGAGGAGAGACCCAGTACTTC.

The chain couples TRBV5-1 to TRBJ1-2; 12 bases map to TRBD1. The J segment lost 1 base and the V segment lost 4 bases, leaving 5 bases of the junction unmatched. Germline V CDR1 and CDR2: SGHRS, YFSETQ. The CDR3 has 16 amino acids. The CDR3 region has the DNA TGCGCCAGCAGCCTGGGACAGGGGGCGAGTAACTATGGCTACACCTTC. Residues: CASSLGQGASNYGYTF. The entire variable domain, with the rest obtained from reference TRBV5-1 and TRBJ1-2, is as follows: KAGVTQTPRYLIKTRGQQVTLSCSPISGHRSVSWYQQTPGQGLQFLFEYFSETQRNKGNFPGRFSGRQFSNSRSEMNVSTLELGDSALYLCASSLGQGASNYGYTFGSGTRLTVV.

This rearrangement joins TRBV5-6 to TRBJ1-2; possibly TRBD1 for D (5 bases). The CDR3 contains 12 residues. V was cut by 2 bases and J by 9 bases, with 11 bases left in between. Germline CDR1 reads SGHDT; CDR2 reads YYEEEE. The CDR3 protein is CASSFPQGSYTF. For the CDR3, the DNA is TGTGCCAGCAGCTTTCCTCAGGGTAGCTACACCTTC.

The genes are TRBV5-1 and TRBJ2-5; D gene ambiguous. This CDR3 is built from 13 residues. Trimming removed 5 bases from V and 1 base from J, with 9 bases in between. CDR1 is SGHRS and CDR2 is YFSETQ in the germline V gene. CDR3: CASSNVFQETQYF. CDR3 DNA sequence: TGCGCCAGCAGTAATGTTTTCCAAGAGACCCAGTACTTC.

CDR3: CSALPVREEGNTIYF. CDR3 DNA: TGCAGCGCCTTGCCGGTCAGGGAAGAAGGAAACACCATATATTTT. This rearrangement joins TRBV29-1 to TRBJ1-3, with D perhaps TRBD1 (5 bases). This CDR3 spans 15 amino acids. CDR1 is SQVTM, CDR2 ANQGSEA, per germline. V was cut by 7 bases and J by 4 bases, with 20 bases left in between.

This chain joins TRBV13 and TRBJ1-2, with D perhaps matching TRBD1 (6 bases). Trimming took 5 bases from V and 3 from J, leaving 16 bases between them. The CDR3 is 15 amino acids. Germline values: CDR1 PRHDT, CDR2 FYEKMQ (reference sequence). This chain's CDR3 is CASSPLLGGDYGYTF. In nucleotides, the CDR3 is TGTGCCAGCAGCCCCCTCCTTGGGGGCGACTATGGCTACACCTTC.

V and J are TRBV5-1 and TRBJ1-3; D may be TRBD1 (5 bases). The V end was cut by 0 bases, the J end by 0 bases, with 10 bases between. The germline V gene encodes CDR1 SGHRS and CDR2 YFSETQ. The CDR3 consists of 16 residues. This CDR3 is CASSLGGPSSGNTIYF. DNA for the CDR3: TGCGCCAGCAGCTTGGGGGGCCCAAGCTCTGGAAACACCATATATTTT.